This TCR beta chain originates from a study of shared clonotypes between healthy human individuals. This CDR3 spans 17 amino acids. From germline, CDR1 is MDHEN and CDR2 SYDVKM. V lost 4 bases, J lost 0 bases, and 18 bases lay in between. Measured with immunoSEQ multiplex PCR; TCRdb has only the in-frame clones, and not every one. The data hold some 1,400,000 clones, with about 96% observed a single time. The rearrangement joins TRBV28 to TRBJ1-1; tentatively, D is TRBD1 (6 bases). The origin of this receptor is a young man in good health. Sequencing was performed on naive CD4+ T cells sorted from blood. Subset given: CD45RA+ positively selected. CDR3 amino acids: CASSYPSTGSMNTEAFF. CDR3 nucleotide sequence: TGTGCCAGCAGTTACCCTTCGACAGGAAGCATGAACACTGAAGCTTTCTTT. Filled out from reference TRBV28 and TRBJ1-1, the complete variable domain reads DVKVTQSSRYLVKRTGEKVFLECVQDMDHENMFWYRQDPGLGLRLIYFSYDVKMKEKGDIPEGYSVSREKKERFSLILESASTNQTSMYLCASSYPSTGSMNTEAFFGQGTRLTVV.